The clone carrying this TCR beta chain occurred many times. The sample is drawn from a study of human T cells and chemical hapten exposure. One entry per CDR3 protein results from TCRdb running MiXCR on the RACE reads. Among some 330,000 distinct CDR3 sequences listed, 5.5% were seen once. Time point denoted: pre-sensitization, week 0. Treatment defined: therapeutic diphenylcyclopropenone sensitization with weekly scalp DPC. The CDR3 covers 15 residues. Trimming left V 5 bases short and J 0 bases short, with 12 bases between. Germline CDR1 reads KGHSH; CDR2 reads LQKENI. V gene TRBV18 combines with J gene TRBJ2-3, with D tentatively TRBD1 (5 bases). This material consisted of whole blood, taken in connection with sensitization to the hapten diphenylcyclopropenone (DPC). This sequence originates from a woman between 18 and 29 years old with alopecia areata. Some clones in this sample may be carry-over from other donors' samples. The CDR3 nucleotides are TGTGCCAGCTCAAGTTCGACAGTCAGCACAGATACGCAGTATTTT. Translation gives CASSSSTVSTDTQYF.